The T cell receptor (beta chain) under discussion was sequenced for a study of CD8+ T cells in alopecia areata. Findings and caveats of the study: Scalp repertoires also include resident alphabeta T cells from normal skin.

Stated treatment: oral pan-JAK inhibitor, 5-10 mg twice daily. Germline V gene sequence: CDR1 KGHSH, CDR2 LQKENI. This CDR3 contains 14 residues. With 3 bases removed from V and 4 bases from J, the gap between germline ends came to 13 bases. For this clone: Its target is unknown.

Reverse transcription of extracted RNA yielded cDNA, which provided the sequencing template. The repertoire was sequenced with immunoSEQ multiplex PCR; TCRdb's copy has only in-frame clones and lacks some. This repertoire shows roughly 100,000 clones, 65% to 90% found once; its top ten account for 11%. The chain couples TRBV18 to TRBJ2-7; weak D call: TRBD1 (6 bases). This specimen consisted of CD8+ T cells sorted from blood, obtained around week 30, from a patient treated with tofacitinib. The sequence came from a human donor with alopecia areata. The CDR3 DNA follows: TGTGCCAGCTCACCTGGGGGCCCACCTTACGAGCAGTACTTC. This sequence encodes CASSPGGPPYEQYF.